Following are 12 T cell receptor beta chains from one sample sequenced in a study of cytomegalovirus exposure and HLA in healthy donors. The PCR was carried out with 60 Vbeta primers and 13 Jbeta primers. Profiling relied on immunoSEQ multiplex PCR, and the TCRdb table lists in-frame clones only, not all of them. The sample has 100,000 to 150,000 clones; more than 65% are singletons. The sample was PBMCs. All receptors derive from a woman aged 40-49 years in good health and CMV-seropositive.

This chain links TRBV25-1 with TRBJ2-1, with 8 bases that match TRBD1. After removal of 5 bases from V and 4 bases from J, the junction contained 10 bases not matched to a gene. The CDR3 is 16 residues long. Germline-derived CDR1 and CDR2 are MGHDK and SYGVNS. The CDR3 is CASSIYRTGQYNEQFF. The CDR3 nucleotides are TGTGCCAGCAGTATTTACAGGACAGGGCAGTACAATGAGCAGTTCTTC. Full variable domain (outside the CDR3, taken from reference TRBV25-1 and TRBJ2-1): EADIYQTPRYLVIGTGKKITLECSQTMGHDKMYWYQQDPGMELHLIHYSYGVNSTEKGDLSSESTVSRIRTEHFPLTLESARPSHTSQYLCASSIYRTGQYNEQFFGPGTRLTVL.

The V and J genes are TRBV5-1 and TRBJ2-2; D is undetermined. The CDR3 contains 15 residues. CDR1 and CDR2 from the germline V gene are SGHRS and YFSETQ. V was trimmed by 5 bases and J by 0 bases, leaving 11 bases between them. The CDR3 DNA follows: TGCGCCAGCAGATTTGAGGCACCGAACACCGGGGAGCTGTTTTTT. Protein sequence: CASRFEAPNTGELFF.

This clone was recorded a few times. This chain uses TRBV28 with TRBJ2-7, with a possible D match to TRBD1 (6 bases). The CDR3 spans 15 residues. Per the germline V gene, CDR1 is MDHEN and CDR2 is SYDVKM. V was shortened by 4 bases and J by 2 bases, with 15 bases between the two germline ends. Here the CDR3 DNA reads TGTGCCAGCAGTTCCCCTGGGGCAGGGGCCTACGAGCAGTACTTC. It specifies CASSSPGAGAYEQYF.

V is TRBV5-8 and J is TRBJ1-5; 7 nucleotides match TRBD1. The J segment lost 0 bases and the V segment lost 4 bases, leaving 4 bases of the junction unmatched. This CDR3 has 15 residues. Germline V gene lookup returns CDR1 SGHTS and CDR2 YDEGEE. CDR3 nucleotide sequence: TGTGCCAGCAGCGTGGGACAGTATAGCAATCAGCCCCAGCATTTT. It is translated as CASSVGQYSNQPQHF. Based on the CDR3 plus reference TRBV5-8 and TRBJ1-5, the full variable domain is EAGVTQSPTHLIKTRGQQATLRCSPISGHTSVYWYQQALGLGLQFLLWYDEGEERNRGNFPPRFSGRQFPNYSSELNVNALELEDSALYLCASSVGQYSNQPQHFGDGTRLSIL.

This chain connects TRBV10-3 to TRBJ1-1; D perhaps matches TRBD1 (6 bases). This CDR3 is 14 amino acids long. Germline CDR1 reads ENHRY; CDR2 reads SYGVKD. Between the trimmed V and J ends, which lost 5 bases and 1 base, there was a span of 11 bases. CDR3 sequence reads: CAISNKQGNTEAFF. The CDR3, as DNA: TGTGCCATCAGTAACAAACAGGGGAACACTGAAGCTTTCTTT.

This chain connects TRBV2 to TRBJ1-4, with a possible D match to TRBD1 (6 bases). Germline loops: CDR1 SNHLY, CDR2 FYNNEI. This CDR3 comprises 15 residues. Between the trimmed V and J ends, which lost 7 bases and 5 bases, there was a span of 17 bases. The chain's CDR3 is CASNLPDSRNEKLFF. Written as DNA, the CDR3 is TGTGCCAGCAACCTACCGGACAGTCGGAATGAAAAACTGTTTTTT. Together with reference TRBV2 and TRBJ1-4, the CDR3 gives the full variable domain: EPEVTQTPSHQVTQMGQEVILRCVPISNHLYFYWYRQILGQKVEFLVSFYNNEISEKSEIFDDQFSVERPDGSNFTLKIRSTKLEDSAMYFCASNLPDSRNEKLFFGSGTQLSVL.

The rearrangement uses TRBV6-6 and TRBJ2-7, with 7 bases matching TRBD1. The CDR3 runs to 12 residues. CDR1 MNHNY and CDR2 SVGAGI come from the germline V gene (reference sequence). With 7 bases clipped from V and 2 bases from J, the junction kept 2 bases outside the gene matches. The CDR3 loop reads CASTDRAYEQYF. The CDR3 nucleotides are TGTGCCAGCACTGACAGGGCCTACGAGCAGTACTTC.

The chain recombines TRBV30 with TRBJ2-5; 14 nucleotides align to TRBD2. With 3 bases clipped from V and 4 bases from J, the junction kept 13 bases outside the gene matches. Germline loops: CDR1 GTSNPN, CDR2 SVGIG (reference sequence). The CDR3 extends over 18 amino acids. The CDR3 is CAWRNHRLAGGETETQYF. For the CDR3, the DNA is TGTGCCTGGAGGAATCACCGACTAGCGGGGGGGGAAACAGAGACCCAGTACTTC.

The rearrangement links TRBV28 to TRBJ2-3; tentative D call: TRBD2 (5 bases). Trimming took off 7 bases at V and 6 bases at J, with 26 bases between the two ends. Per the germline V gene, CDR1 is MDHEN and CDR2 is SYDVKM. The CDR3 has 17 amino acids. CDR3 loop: CASTSPMGRGRKDTQYF. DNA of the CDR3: TGTGCCAGCACCTCCCCCATGGGCCGTGGGAGAAAGGATACGCAGTATTTT.

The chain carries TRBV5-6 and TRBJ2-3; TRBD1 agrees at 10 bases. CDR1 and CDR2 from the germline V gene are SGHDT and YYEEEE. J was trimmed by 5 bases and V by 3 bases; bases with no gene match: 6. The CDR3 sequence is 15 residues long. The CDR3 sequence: CASSWDRGVIDTQYF. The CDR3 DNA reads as TGTGCCAGCAGCTGGGACAGGGGTGTTATAGATACGCAGTATTTT.

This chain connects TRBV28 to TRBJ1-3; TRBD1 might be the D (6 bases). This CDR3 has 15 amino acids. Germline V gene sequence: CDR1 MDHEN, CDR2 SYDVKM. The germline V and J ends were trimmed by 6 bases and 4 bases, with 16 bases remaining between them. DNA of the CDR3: TGTGCCAGCAGGGAGACAGGTACACAAGGAAACACCATATATTTT. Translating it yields CASRETGTQGNTIYF.

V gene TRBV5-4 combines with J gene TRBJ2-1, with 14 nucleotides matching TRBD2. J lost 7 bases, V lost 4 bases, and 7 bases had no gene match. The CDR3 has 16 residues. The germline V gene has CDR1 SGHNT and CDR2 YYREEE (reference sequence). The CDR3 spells CASSRGLAGVDNEQFF. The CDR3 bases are TGTGCCAGCAGCAGGGGACTAGCGGGAGTAGATAATGAGCAGTTCTTC.